The TCR beta chain described here comes from a study of blood T cell repertoires in COVID-19. Study background: Spain, Italy and the United States supplied samples that represented acute and convalescent COVID-19. In each case, the material was cDNA or gDNA derived from T cells, B-cell-depleted T cells, or PBMCs.

Original processing methods: Estimation of nucleated cell counts was performed using reference gene primer amplification. Profiling relied on immunoSEQ multiplex PCR, and the TCRdb table lists in-frame clones only, not all of them. D and trimming come from the DNA, and the V and J calls and clone size come from that table. The top ten hold about 6.4% of the sample, which has fewer than 150,000 clones, under 85% seen once. The length of the CDR3 is 13 residues. CDR1 is SGHDN, CDR2 FVKESK, per germline. The V end lost 2 bases, the J end lost 6 bases, and 11 bases lay between the germline ends. Input material: peripheral blood. The TCR comes from a human donor in a cohort sampled during active COVID-19. The chain recombines TRBV14 with TRBJ2-7; D remains ambiguous. For the CDR3, the DNA is TGTGCCAGCAGCCAAACGCTAATACTCGAGCAGTACTTC. Translation: CASSQTLILEQYF.